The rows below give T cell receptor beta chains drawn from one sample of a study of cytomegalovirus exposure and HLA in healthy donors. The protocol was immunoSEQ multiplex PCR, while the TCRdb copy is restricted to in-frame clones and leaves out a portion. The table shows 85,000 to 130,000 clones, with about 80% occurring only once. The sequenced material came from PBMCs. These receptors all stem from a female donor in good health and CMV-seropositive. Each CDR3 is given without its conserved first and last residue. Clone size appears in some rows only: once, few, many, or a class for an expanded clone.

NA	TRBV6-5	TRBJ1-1	ASSYTDSLREAF
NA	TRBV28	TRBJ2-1	ASSTPGLEVKNEQF
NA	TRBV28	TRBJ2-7	ASSLGGKSSYEQY
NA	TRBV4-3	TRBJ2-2	ASSQDRGLAGELF
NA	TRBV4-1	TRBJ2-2	ASSREGLAGGGTGELF
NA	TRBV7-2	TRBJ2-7	ASSPAGSSYEQY
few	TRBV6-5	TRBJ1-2	ASSLDSNNYGYT
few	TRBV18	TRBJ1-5	ASSRDSPGEGSQPQH
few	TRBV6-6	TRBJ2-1	ASSYSQGTGRNEQF
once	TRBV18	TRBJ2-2	ASSPLGLGNTGELF
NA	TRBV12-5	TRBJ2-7	ATSGGSFYEQY
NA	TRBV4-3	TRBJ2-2	ASSRTSGGPGELF
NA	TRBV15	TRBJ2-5	ATSTRQGRYQETQY
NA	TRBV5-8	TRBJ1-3	ASSLVTAPAGNTIY
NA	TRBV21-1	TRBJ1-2	ASSKVNRGGYGYT
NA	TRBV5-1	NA	ASSLDQLAGAYEQY
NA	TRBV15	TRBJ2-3	ATSRVKRGSTDTQY
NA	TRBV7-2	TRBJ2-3	ASSLALTSGGPGTQY
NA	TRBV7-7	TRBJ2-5	ASSLATSGQETQY
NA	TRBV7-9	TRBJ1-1	SSSSAGQAPEAF
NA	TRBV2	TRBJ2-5	ASSVEGTTQY
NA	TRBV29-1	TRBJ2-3	SVRGSTDTQY
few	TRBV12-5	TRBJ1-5	ASALNSNQPQH
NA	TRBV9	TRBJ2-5	ASSVGGQIQETQY
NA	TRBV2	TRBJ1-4	ASGKGQAATNEKLF
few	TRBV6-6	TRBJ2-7	ASSSTGDSSYEQY
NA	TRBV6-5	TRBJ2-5	ASSRTGGGETQY